What follows are 16 T cell receptor beta chains derived from one specimen sequenced in a study of technical replicates of blood from a handful of donors. Sequencing was performed with immunoSEQ multiplex PCR; in TCRdb, only in-frame clones are kept and a portion is missing. The sample lists about 76,000 clones, around 90% occurring once. The sequenced sample consisted of T cells isolated from PBMCs. These receptor sequences come from a human donor in good health.

The chain is built from TRBV2 and TRBJ2-7, with TRBD2 as a possible D gene (6 bases). The V end lost 8 bases, the J end lost 3 bases, and 17 bases lay between the germline ends. Germline V gives CDR1 SNHLY, CDR2 FYNNEI. The CDR3 runs to 14 residues. The CDR3 nucleotides are TGTGCCAGCGCCATTAGCGGAGAAAACTACGAGCAGTACTTC. Translating gives CASAISGENYEQYF.

V gene TRBV5-1 combines with J gene TRBJ1-2, with 7 bases identical to TRBD1. V shed 5 bases and J 11 bases; nucleotides not matched to a gene: 6. The CDR3 is 11 residues long. Germline-derived CDR1 and CDR2 are SGHRS and YFSETQ. The DNA of the CDR3 is TGCGCCAGCAGGGAGGGGGACAGATACACCTTC. Its translation: CASREGDRYTF.

The chain uses TRBV5-1 and TRBJ1-1; 7 nucleotides agree with TRBD1. CDR3 length: 15 amino acids. V lost 0 bases and J lost 1; bases outside the gene matches: 3. Germline CDR1 is SGHRS and CDR2 is YFSETQ. The CDR3 loop reads CASSLGQGQNTEAFF. For the CDR3, the DNA is TGCGCCAGCAGCTTGGGACAGGGACAGAACACTGAAGCTTTCTTT.

V and J are TRBV5-6 and TRBJ1-3; TRBD1 might be the D (5 bases). The V end lost 2 bases, the J end lost 3 bases, and 9 bases lay between the germline ends. CDR1 and CDR2 from the germline V gene are SGHDT and YYEEEE. This CDR3 is built from 14 residues. As DNA, the CDR3 is TGTGCCAGCAGCTTCTCGGGGGTTGGAAACACCATATATTTT. Its protein product is CASSFSGVGNTIYF.

This chain links TRBV13 with TRBJ2-2; D unresolved. CDR1 PRHDT and CDR2 FYEKMQ come from the germline V gene (reference sequence). The CDR3 has 14 residues. V was clipped by 0 bases and J by 7 bases, with 9 bases between them. The CDR3 bases are TGTGCCAGCAGCTTAGGCGGTGGTATCGGGGAGCTGTTTTTT. This encodes CASSLGGGIGELFF.

The chain couples TRBV10-1 to TRBJ2-7; tentatively, D is TRBD1 (6 bases). Germline CDR1 is WNHNN and CDR2 is SYGVQD (reference sequence). CDR3 length equals 14 residues. Trimming cost V 5 bases and J 2 bases, with 13 bases left between them. The CDR3 DNA follows: TGCGCCAGCAGTAAGACAGGTCACACCTACGAGCAGTACTTC. This encodes CASSKTGHTYEQYF.

This sequence joins TRBV14 and TRBJ2-1, with 7 bases fitting TRBD2. The CDR3 totals 13 residues. Germline trimming cut 6 bases from V and 5 bases from J; bases unmatched to any gene: 4. The germline CDR1 and CDR2 sequences are SGHDN and FVKESK. CDR3 coding DNA: TGTGCCAGCAGGGCTAGCGGACACAATGAGCAGTTCTTC. This gives the protein CASRASGHNEQFF.

The CDR3 DNA reads TGTGCCAGCAGCAAGACGGGGGACTACAGGGTTACGGACACAGATACGCAGTATTTT. This gives the protein CASSKTGDYRVTDTDTQYF. V usage is TRBV5-4 and J usage is TRBJ2-3; D is perhaps TRBD2 (7 bases). This CDR3 contains 19 residues. V was cut by 4 bases and J by 2 bases, with 26 bases left in between. Germline V gene lookup returns CDR1 SGHNT and CDR2 YYREEE (reference sequence).

The V call is TRBV9, the J call TRBJ2-7; TRBD2 might be the D (6 bases). The V gene lost 4 bases and the J gene lost 0 bases, with 14 bases spanning the gap. CDR1 SGDLS and CDR2 YYNGEE come from the germline V gene. The CDR3 consists of 15 residues. As DNA, the CDR3 is TGTGCCAGCAGCCCCCGGGACTTCCGCTCCTACGAGCAGTACTTC. The encoded protein is CASSPRDFRSYEQYF.

The sample holds a few counts of this clone. The V and J genes are TRBV27 and TRBJ1-5; tentative D call: TRBD1 (6 bases). This CDR3 region has 14 residues. V shed 3 bases and J shed 5 bases, with 11 bases lying between them. Germline values: CDR1 MNHEY, CDR2 SMNVEV (reference sequence). Here the CDR3 reads CASSLTGWDQPQHF. CDR3 in DNA: TGTGCCAGCAGTTTGACAGGCTGGGATCAGCCCCAGCATTTT.

The V gene is TRBV10-3, the J gene TRBJ2-3; TRBD2 matches at 7 bases. Germline CDR1 ENHRY, CDR2 SYGVKD. After removal of 7 bases from V and 2 bases from J, the junction contained 9 bases not matched to a gene. The CDR3 spans 15 residues. CDR3 nucleotides: TGTGCCATCAACCGCGCGGGGACTAACACAGATACGCAGTATTTT. This codes for CAINRAGTNTDTQYF.

This clone appeared a few times. The chain uses TRBV19 and TRBJ2-1, with 7 bases identical to TRBD2. V shed 9 bases and J 8 bases; nucleotides not matched to a gene: 13. CDR1 and CDR2 from the germline V gene are LNHDA and SQIVND (reference sequence). CDR3 length: 14 amino acids. This CDR3 is CASAGSGVVDEQFF. CDR3 sequence (DNA): TGTGCCAGCGCTGGGAGCGGGGTTGTGGATGAGCAGTTCTTC.

The chain is built from TRBV6-5 and TRBJ1-2, with D possibly being TRBD1 (6 bases). Trimming took 4 bases from V and 3 from J, leaving 15 bases between them. Per the germline V gene, CDR1 is MNHEY and CDR2 is SVGAGI. There are 15 residues in the CDR3. The CDR3 DNA is TGTGCCAGCAGTTCACTAGACAGGATTCACTATGGCTACACCTTC. This gives the protein CASSSLDRIHYGYTF.

V is TRBV29-1 and J is TRBJ1-2; unclear D gene. The CDR3 runs 11 residues. V dropped 5 bases and J dropped 9 bases, with 13 bases sitting between them. CDR1 SQVTM and CDR2 ANQGSEA come from the germline V gene. The CDR3 region has the DNA TGCAGCGTTATCGACGGCGGCAGCTACACCTTC. Its translation is CSVIDGGSYTF.

The chain couples TRBV7-9 to TRBJ2-1; the D gene is possibly TRBD1 (6 bases). V lost 3 bases to trimming and J lost 5 bases, with 11 bases between them. The CDR3 consists of 14 residues. Germline CDR1 reads SEHNR; CDR2 reads FQNEAQ (reference sequence). The CDR3 nucleotides are TGTGCCAGCAGCTTGGGGGCGGTGGACAATGAGCAGTTCTTC. This sequence encodes CASSLGAVDNEQFF. Full variable domain (rest looked up from reference TRBV7-9 and TRBJ2-1): DTGVSQNPRHKITKRGQNVTFRCDPISEHNRLYWYRQTLGQGPEFLTYFQNEAQLEKSRLLSDRFSAERPKGSFSTLEIQRTEQGDSAMYLCASSLGAVDNEQFFGPGTRLTVL.

The V and J genes are TRBV7-9 and TRBJ2-1, with D perhaps TRBD1 (6 bases). The CDR3 covers 12 residues. V lost 7 bases and J 10 bases, leaving 14 bases between the germline ends. Germline CDR1 and CDR2: SEHNR and FQNEAQ (reference sequence). The DNA for the CDR3 is TGTGCCAGCACCATGGGGGCAGGGGAGCAGTTCTTC. Amino acids: CASTMGAGEQFF. The variable domain in full, with the rest retrieved from reference TRBV7-9 and TRBJ2-1, is DTGVSQNPRHKITKRGQNVTFRCDPISEHNRLYWYRQTLGQGPEFLTYFQNEAQLEKSRLLSDRFSAERPKGSFSTLEIQRTEQGDSAMYLCASTMGAGEQFFGPGTRLTVL.